Here is one T cell receptor (beta chain) with its context. What it binds is unknown. The repertoire was sequenced with immunoSEQ multiplex PCR; TCRdb's copy has only in-frame clones and lacks some. The data show around 25,000 clones, 75% to 90% seen once. The sample is drawn from a study of graft-versus-host responses after intestinal transplantation. The CDR3 spans 14 residues. The germline CDR1 and CDR2 sequences are MNHNY and SVGAGI (reference sequence). Trimming cost V 0 bases and J 4 bases; bases outside gene matches: 1. Notes on the study in general: Detected in recipient marrow were GvH clones, some of which were first observed in ileum or blood. The presence of high graft-versus-host to host-versus-graft clonal ratios in allografts characterized patients with graft-donor T cell macrochimerism.

Sequenced here: PBMCs, sampled approximately 450 days after intestinal transplant. The rearrangement links TRBV6-6 to TRBJ2-3; 7 bases are shared with TRBD1. The clonotype was recovered from a human patient who received an intestinal transplant, so some T cells may come from the graft donor. CDR3 nucleotide sequence: TGTGCCAGCAGTTACTCAGGGGGCGCAGATACGCAGTATTTT. Protein: CASSYSGGADTQYF.